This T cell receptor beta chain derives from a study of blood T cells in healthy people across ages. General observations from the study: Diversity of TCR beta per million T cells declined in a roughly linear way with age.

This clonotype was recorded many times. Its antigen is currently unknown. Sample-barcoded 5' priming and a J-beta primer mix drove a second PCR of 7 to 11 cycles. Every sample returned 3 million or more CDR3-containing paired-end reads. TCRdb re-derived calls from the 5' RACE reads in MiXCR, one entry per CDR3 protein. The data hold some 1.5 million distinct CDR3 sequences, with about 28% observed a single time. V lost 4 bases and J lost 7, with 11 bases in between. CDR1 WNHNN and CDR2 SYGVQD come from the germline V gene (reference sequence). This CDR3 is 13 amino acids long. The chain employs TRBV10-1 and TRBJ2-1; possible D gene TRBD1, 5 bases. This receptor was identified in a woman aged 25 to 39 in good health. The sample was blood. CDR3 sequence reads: CASSAQVENEQFF. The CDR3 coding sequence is TGCGCCAGCAGTGCACAGGTTGAAAATGAGCAGTTCTTC.